What follows are 31 T cell receptor beta chains derived from one specimen sequenced in a study of T cells in Graves' hyperthyroidism and ophthalmopathy. RNA transcripts yielded amplified TCR beta CDR3 regions. RT-PCR in the first round (using the HTBI primer set) targeted the TCR CDR3. TCRdb re-derived calls from the multiplex PCR reads in MiXCR, one entry per CDR3 protein. The table includes roughly 180,000 distinct CDR3 sequences, over 15% detected once. The material sequenced was blood. These receptor sequences come from a woman in her forties or fifties with Graves' hyperthyroidism.

At least ten counts were recorded for this clonotype. The chain joins TRBV6-5 to TRBJ1-4; possible D gene TRBD1, 5 bases. Germline V gene lookup returns CDR1 MNHEY and CDR2 SVGAGI. Trimming cost V 2 bases and J 8 bases, with 15 bases left between them. This CDR3 has 15 amino acids. CDR3 coding DNA: TGTGCCAGCAGTTACGCCTGGGGACGAAACGAAAAACTGTTTTTT. Its protein is CASSYAWGRNEKLFF.

This clonotype has ten or more counts. The gene calls are TRBV5-6 and TRBJ2-1, with D perhaps TRBD1 (5 bases). The V and J ends lost 3 bases and 5 bases respectively, with 15 bases between them. CDR1 SGHDT and CDR2 YYEEEE come from the germline V gene. The CDR3 consists of 15 residues. The CDR3 nucleotides read TGTGCCAGCAGCTGGGGCTCACAAGCACACAATGAGCAGTTCTTC. Its protein is CASSWGSQAHNEQFF.

This clonotype was seen ten or more times. The rearrangement joins TRBV19 to TRBJ2-7; 7 positions agree with TRBD1. Germline V lookup: CDR1 LNHDA, CDR2 SQIVND (reference sequence). V lost 3 bases, J lost 2 bases, and 7 bases stayed unmatched. This CDR3 contains 15 residues. In DNA, the CDR3 is TGTGCCAGTAGTATGGCCCACAGGGGTACCTACGAGCAGTACTTC. Residues: CASSMAHRGTYEQYF.

This clonotype was seen more than once but under ten times. The junction does not match germline at one end; this may be a read error. The chain recombines TRBV13 with TRBJ1-1; 7 nucleotides align to TRBD1. The CDR3 spans 14 residues. Germline lookup yields CDR1 PRHDT and CDR2 FYEKMQ (reference sequence). CDR3 region: CASSSRTGYTEASF. CDR3 DNA: TGTGCCAGCAGCTCCCGGACAGGTTACACTGAAGCTTCCTTT.

This clonotype was counted ten times or more. This chain links TRBV27 with TRBJ2-7; D uncertain. The CDR3 spans 14 residues. V lost 2 bases to trimming and J lost 1 base, with 9 bases between them. Germline CDR1 reads MNHEY; CDR2 reads SMNVEV (reference sequence). The chain's CDR3 is CASSLMARSYEQYF. The CDR3 DNA reads as TGTGCCAGCAGTTTAATGGCCAGATCCTACGAGCAGTACTTC.

In this sample, this clonotype turned up many times. A read error may produce the germline difference seen at one junction end. The chain couples TRBV9 to TRBJ1-1; no definite D call. CDR1 and CDR2 (germline): SGDLS, YYNGEE. The CDR3 runs to 13 residues. The CDR3 loop reads CASGVDMNTEAFF. The CDR3 region has the DNA TGTGCCAGCGGCGTAGATATGAACACTGAAGCTTTCTTT.

The chain joins TRBV7-9 to TRBJ2-5; D might be TRBD1 (6 bases). The V and J ends lost 2 bases and 2 bases respectively, with 24 bases between them. Germline CDR1 SEHNR, CDR2 FQNEAQ (reference sequence). This CDR3 has 19 residues. Written as DNA, the CDR3 is TGTGCCAGCAGCTTATTAAATATTATGGTGACAGGTTTTCAAGAGACCCAGTACTTC. Amino acid sequence: CASSLLNIMVTGFQETQYF.

In its sample, this clonotype was seen many times. The gene calls are TRBV5-4 and TRBJ1-1; D is perhaps TRBD1 (5 bases). Trimming removed 4 bases at V and 11 bases at J, with 15 bases between. From germline, CDR1 is SGHNT and CDR2 YYREEE (reference sequence). The CDR3 extends over 12 amino acids. DNA of the CDR3: TGTGCCAGCAGCGGGGACGCGAGGGGCGCTTTCTTT. Translation gives CASSGDARGAFF.

This clonotype was counted many times. The chain carries TRBV6-1 and TRBJ1-1; no reliable D call. Trimming shortened V by 1 base and J by 6 bases, and 12 bases separated the two germline ends. Germline-derived CDR1 and CDR2 are MNHNS and SASEGT. The CDR3 spans 14 residues. CDR3 in amino acids: CASSEVLYRAEAFF. CDR3 bases: TGTGCCAGCAGTGAAGTTCTGTACAGAGCTGAAGCTTTCTTT.

This clonotype appeared many times. The chain employs TRBV6-1 and TRBJ2-7; tentative D call: TRBD2 (5 bases). V was shortened by 8 bases and J by 7 bases, with 21 bases between the two germline ends. Germline assignment: CDR1 MNHNS and CDR2 SASEGT. The CDR3 is made up of 14 amino acids. The CDR3 sequence is CASRTGSVPREQYF. CDR3 nucleotide sequence: TGTGCCAGCCGAACGGGTAGCGTCCCTCGGGAGCAGTACTTC.

This clonotype was counted many times. The chain joins TRBV12-3 or TRBV12-4 to TRBJ2-2; no definite D call. The CDR3 extends over 13 amino acids. The V gene lost 3 bases and the J gene lost 9 bases, with 11 bases spanning the gap. The CDR3, as DNA: TGTGCCAGCAGTTTTTCCGTCGGTTGGGAGCTGTTTTTT. It specifies CASSFSVGWELFF.

This clonotype was found many times. This rearrangement joins TRBV6-1 to TRBJ2-5, with a tentative D call TRBD1 (5 bases). Trimming removed 5 bases at V and 5 bases at J, with 15 bases between. This CDR3 is 14 amino acids long. In germline, CDR1 is MNHNS, CDR2 SASEGT. The CDR3: CASSPTVLRETQYF. The CDR3 DNA follows: TGTGCCAGCAGTCCGACAGTCCTACGGGAGACCCAGTACTTC.

This clonotype was counted at least ten times. The V gene is TRBV28, the J gene TRBJ1-3; D is uncertain. Germline CDR1 reads MDHEN; CDR2 reads SYDVKM. This CDR3 has 15 residues. The V end lost 2 bases, the J end lost 0 bases, and 8 bases lay between the germline ends. The CDR3 nucleotides read TGTGCCAGCAGTTTAGATCTCAACTCTGGAAACACCATATATTTT. It translates to CASSLDLNSGNTIYF.

With regard to this clonotype: This may be a read error, as it is one base from a much larger clone. In this CDR3 the conserved last residue, phenylalanine or tryptophan, is missing, so a read error is likely. V gene TRBV6-2 or TRBV6-3 combines with J gene TRBJ1-2; D is unclear. From germline, CDR1 is MNHEY and CDR2 SVGEGT. The CDR3 covers 11 residues. V gave up 8 bases and J gave up 3 bases, with 7 bases separating them. The CDR3 bases are TGTGCCAGCGACGGGTACTATGGCTACACCCTC. This encodes CASDGYYGYTL.

The sample holds a few counts of this clonotype. The V call is TRBV5-5, the J call TRBJ2-2, with D tentatively TRBD1 (6 bases). The germline V and J ends were trimmed by 3 bases and 3 bases, with 9 bases remaining between them. The V gene's germline CDR1 is SGHKS and CDR2 YYEKEE (reference sequence). The CDR3 is 14 residues long. The CDR3 bases are TGTGCCAGCAGCTCCGCAGGGGACACCGGGGAGCTGTTTTTT. Residues: CASSSAGDTGELFF.

This clonotype was recorded many times. The chain uses TRBV28 and TRBJ2-7; TRBD1 matches 7 bases. Looked up from germline, CDR1 is MDHEN and CDR2 is SYDVKM. The CDR3 is 14 residues long. With 6 bases clipped from V and 1 base from J, the junction kept 6 bases outside the gene matches. CDR3 sequence reads: CASRTRTGSYEQYF. CDR3 nucleotide sequence: TGTGCCAGCAGGACACGGACAGGTTCCTACGAGCAGTACTTC.

This clonotype occurred many times. The V and J genes are TRBV20-1 and TRBJ2-1; D is possibly TRBD2 (6 bases). The germline V gene encodes CDR1 DFQATT and CDR2 SNEGSKA (reference sequence). Trimming took 3 bases from V and 1 from J, leaving 13 bases between them. CDR3 length: 15 residues. The CDR3 region is CSAREPGLSYNEQFF. The DNA of the CDR3 is TGCAGTGCTAGGGAACCGGGACTTTCCTACAATGAGCAGTTCTTC.

As to this clonotype: A clone one base away is much larger, so this may be a read error. This chain connects TRBV19 to TRBJ1-1; D remains ambiguous. V was trimmed by 6 bases and J by 1 base, leaving 6 bases between them. The CDR3 has 12 residues. CDR1 and CDR2 from the germline V gene are LNHDA and SQIVND (reference sequence). The CDR3 loop is CASRWANTEAFF. The CDR3 coding sequence is TGTGCCAGTAGATGGGCGAACACTGAAGCTTTCTTT.

This clonotype has at least ten counts. The chain has TRBV28 and TRBJ1-1; weak D call: TRBD1 (6 bases). Germline assignment: CDR1 MDHEN and CDR2 SYDVKM. Trimming took 6 bases from V and 6 from J, leaving 11 bases between them. The CDR3 length is 12 residues. Here the CDR3 reads CASRNRAPEAFF. CDR3 DNA sequence: TGTGCCAGCAGAAACAGGGCCCCTGAAGCTTTCTTT.

This clonotype was recorded at least ten times. The rearrangement joins TRBV15 to TRBJ2-5, with 10 positions matching TRBD1. V trimming: 3 bases; J trimming: 4 bases; junction bases outside the gene matches: 5. This CDR3 spans 15 amino acids. CDR1 is LNHNV and CDR2 is YYDKDF in the germline V gene (reference sequence). The CDR3 protein is CATSRRDRGGETQYF. CDR3 nucleotide sequence: TGTGCCACCAGCAGGCGGGACAGGGGCGGAGAGACCCAGTACTTC. The full variable domain, its missing parts supplied by reference TRBV15 and TRBJ2-5, is DAMVIQNPRYQVTQFGKPVTLSCSQTLNHNVMYWYQQKSSQAPKLLFHYYDKDFNNEADTPDNFQSRRPNTSFCFLDIRSPGLGDTAMYLCATSRRDRGGETQYFGPGTRLLVL.

The rearrangement uses TRBV4-3 and TRBJ2-7; TRBD1 matches 7 bases. Germline CDR1 and CDR2: LGHNA and YSLEER. The V and J ends lost 1 base and 2 bases, in that order; junction bases with no gene match: 11. The CDR3 sequence is 17 residues long. The CDR3 DNA follows: TGCGCCAGCAGCCAAGTGGGGGTGGGGACAGAACCCTACGAGCAGTACTTC. Encoded protein: CASSQVGVGTEPYEQYF.

Ten or more counts support this clonotype. V is TRBV7-9 and J is TRBJ2-3; 7 bases are a match to TRBD2. The length of the CDR3 is 15 residues. Trimming cost V 1 base and J 4 bases; bases outside gene matches: 5. Per germline, CDR1 SEHNR and CDR2 FQNEAQ (reference sequence). The CDR3 nucleotides read TGTGCCAGCAGCTTAGGAAAAGGGAGGGCAGATACGCAGTATTTT. This encodes CASSLGKGRADTQYF.

This chain links TRBV4-2 with TRBJ2-1; D remains ambiguous. Trimming removed 1 base at V and 9 bases at J, with 16 bases between. Germline lookup yields CDR1 LGHNA and CDR2 YNFKEQ. The length of the CDR3 is 15 residues. The CDR3 protein is CASSQGSVSTSEQFF. For the CDR3, the DNA is TGTGCCAGCAGCCAAGGATCGGTTAGCACGAGTGAGCAGTTCTTC.

This clonotype was observed many times. The rearrangement joins TRBV4-2 to TRBJ2-3; D is perhaps TRBD1 or TRBD2 (5 bases each). The CDR3 is made up of 17 amino acids. From germline, CDR1 is LGHNA and CDR2 YNFKEQ. V was cut by 0 bases and J by 0 bases, with 13 bases left in between. DNA of the CDR3: TGTGCCAGCAGCCAAGATCGGGGACGGATTAGCACAGATACGCAGTATTTT. Protein: CASSQDRGRISTDTQYF.

Ten or more counts support this clonotype. The V gene is TRBV6-2 or TRBV6-3, the J gene TRBJ1-5, with D unclear. V gave up 7 bases and J gave up 2 bases, with 15 bases separating them. Looked up from germline, CDR1 is MNHEY and CDR2 is SVGEGT. CDR3 size: 15 residues. CDR3 region: CASMEAGGRNQPQHF. CDR3 sequence (DNA): TGTGCCAGCATGGAGGCCGGAGGGCGCAATCAGCCCCAGCATTTT.

The V gene is TRBV20-1, the J gene TRBJ1-2; TRBD1 is a possible D gene (6 bases). Germline V gene sequence: CDR1 DFQATT, CDR2 SNEGSKA (reference sequence). The CDR3 is 13 residues long. V lost 7 bases to trimming and J lost 5 bases, with 17 bases between them. CDR3: CSGGRDIEYGYTF. As DNA, the CDR3 is TGCAGTGGGGGCCGGGACATCGAATATGGCTACACCTTC.

This clonotype was counted at least ten times. This chain links TRBV27 with TRBJ2-7; either TRBD1 or TRBD2 may supply D (7 bases each). There are 14 residues in the CDR3. Germline V gives CDR1 MNHEY, CDR2 SMNVEV (reference sequence). The ends were cut back, 6 bases at V and 6 bases at J, with 18 bases in the middle. The CDR3 protein is CASSLDREGSEQYF. In DNA, the CDR3 is TGTGCCAGCAGCCTTGACAGGGAGGGCTCCGAGCAGTACTTC.

About this clonotype: A much larger clone differs by one base, so this may be a read error. This sequence joins TRBV28 and TRBJ1-3; D is possibly TRBD1 (5 bases). CDR1 is MDHEN, CDR2 SYDVKM, per germline. This CDR3 has 15 amino acids. The CDR3 spells CDSSNRGASGNTIYF. DNA for the CDR3: TGTGACAGCAGCAACCGGGGCGCCTCGGGAAACACCATATATTTT. The variable domain in full, with the rest retrieved from reference TRBV28 and TRBJ1-3, is DVKVTQSSRYLVKRTGEKVFLECVQDMDHENMFWYRQDPGLGLRLIYFSYDVKMKEKGDIPEGYSVSREKKERFSLILESASTNQTSMYLCDSSNRGASGNTIYFGEGSWLTVV.

This clonotype was detected many times. The chain uses TRBV5-1 and TRBJ2-3; no reliable D call. Germline CDR1 and CDR2: SGHRS and YFSETQ. Trimming shortened V by 2 bases and J by 2 bases, and 9 bases separated the two germline ends. This CDR3 contains 14 residues. The CDR3 DNA reads TGCGCCAGCAGCTTTTCCGGCCCCACAGATACGCAGTATTTT. This codes for CASSFSGPTDTQYF.

In this sample, this clonotype turned up many times. This chain connects TRBV20-1 to TRBJ2-4; D unresolved. V was pared by 5 bases and J by 0 bases, with 14 bases between. The CDR3 extends over 15 amino acids. Germline V gene data show CDR1 as DFQATT and CDR2 as SNEGSKA (reference sequence). In DNA form, the CDR3 reads TGCAGTGCTGGAGCTCTTCCCATAGCCAAAAACATTCAGTACTTC. This encodes CSAGALPIAKNIQYF.

This clonotype was detected ten times or more. The CDR3 region is CSASRGFSTDTQYF. DNA for the CDR3: TGCAGTGCTTCTCGGGGGTTCAGCACAGATACGCAGTATTTT. This chain uses TRBV20-1 with TRBJ2-3; a possible D gene is TRBD2 (6 bases). The CDR3 runs to 14 residues. Germline CDR1 reads DFQATT; CDR2 reads SNEGSKA (reference sequence). V was cut by 5 bases and J by 0 bases, with 12 bases left in between.